This is a list of T cell receptor beta chains from one sample in a study of blood T cell repertoires in COVID-19. Generated by immunoSEQ multiplex PCR, the TCRdb table keeps only in-frame clones and is missing some. The table lists approximately 200,000 clones, more than 80% of them singletons. The sample was peripheral blood. The receptors stem from a man under 40 with COVID-19, enrolled during active disease. The CDR3 runs from the conserved cysteine through the conserved F or W. Each record gives: clone size, V gene, D gene, J gene, CDR3 protein, CDR3 DNA. D genes are given only for firm matches. The size entry is marked missing in some rows and otherwise reads once, few, many or a size class.

abundance: NA; v_gene: TRBV6-5; d_gene: NA; j_gene: TRBJ1-2; CDR3aa: CASRFQGSNYGYTF; CDR3nt: TGTGCCAGCAGGTTCCAGGGATCCAACTATGGCTACACCTTC
abundance: NA; v_gene: TRBV3-1/TRBV3-2; d_gene: NA; j_gene: TRBJ1-2; CDR3aa: CASSQESGQKYGYTF; CDR3nt: TGTGCCAGCAGCCAAGAGTCTGGGCAGAAGTATGGCTACACCTTC
abundance: NA; v_gene: TRBV2; d_gene: TRBD1; j_gene: TRBJ1-2; CDR3aa: CASRDRGVGYTF; CDR3nt: TGTGCCAGCAGGGACAGGGGGGTGGGCTACACCTTC
abundance: once; v_gene: TRBV11-3; d_gene: NA; j_gene: TRBJ1-1; CDR3aa: CAELDWNTEAFF; CDR3nt: TGTGCCGAGTTGGACTGGAACACTGAAGCTTTCTTT
abundance: once; v_gene: TRBV7-9; d_gene: TRBD1; j_gene: TRBJ2-3; CDR3aa: CASSFGTGSTDTQYF; CDR3nt: TGTGCCAGCAGCTTTGGGACAGGGAGCACAGATACGCAGTATTTT
abundance: NA; v_gene: TRBV7-9; d_gene: NA; j_gene: TRBJ2-5; CDR3aa: CASSQGIRLQETQYF; CDR3nt: TGTGCCAGCAGCCAAGGTATTAGACTTCAAGAGACCCAGTACTTC
abundance: NA; v_gene: TRBV27; d_gene: NA; j_gene: TRBJ2-1; CDR3aa: CASSLMGRKINEQFF; CDR3nt: TGTGCCAGCAGTTTAATGGGGAGAAAGATCAATGAGCAGTTCTTC
abundance: few; v_gene: TRBV15; d_gene: TRBD1; j_gene: TRBJ1-2; CDR3aa: CATSRPTGQAYGYTF; CDR3nt: TGTGCCACCAGCAGACCTACGGGACAGGCCTATGGCTACACCTTC
abundance: NA; v_gene: TRBV27; d_gene: NA; j_gene: TRBJ2-7; CDR3aa: CASSRRTGVGEQYF; CDR3nt: TGTGCCAGCAGTCGCCGGACGGGGGTGGGGGAGCAGTACTTC
abundance: NA; v_gene: TRBV25-1; d_gene: NA; j_gene: TRBJ1-6; CDR3aa: CASSVRGIGGSPLHF; CDR3nt: TGTGCCAGCAGTGTCAGAGGGATAGGGGGTTCACCCCTCCACTTT
abundance: NA; v_gene: TRBV6-4; d_gene: NA; j_gene: TRBJ1-5; CDR3aa: CASSDPQGQPQHF; CDR3nt: TGTGCCAGCAGTGACCCACAGGGTCAGCCCCAGCATTTT
abundance: NA; v_gene: TRBV7-2; d_gene: TRBD2; j_gene: TRBJ2-2; CDR3aa: CASSLGREAHTGELFF; CDR3nt: TGTGCCAGCAGCTTAGGGCGGGAGGCGCACACCGGGGAGCTGTTTTTT
abundance: NA; v_gene: TRBV14; d_gene: NA; j_gene: TRBJ1-6; CDR3aa: CASSQGKGAYNSPLHF; CDR3nt: TGTGCCAGCAGCCAAGGGAAAGGAGCCTATAATTCACCCCTCCACTTT
abundance: NA; v_gene: TRBV7-3; d_gene: TRBD1; j_gene: TRBJ1-2; CDR3aa: CASSLTADRASYGYTF; CDR3nt: TGTGCCAGCAGCTTAACTGCGGACAGGGCGAGCTATGGCTACACCTTC
abundance: NA; v_gene: TRBV29-1; d_gene: NA; j_gene: TRBJ2-1; CDR3aa: CSVDWSSYNEQFF; CDR3nt: TGCAGCGTTGACTGGAGCTCCTACAATGAGCAGTTCTTC
abundance: NA; v_gene: TRBV15; d_gene: TRBD1; j_gene: TRBJ1-2; CDR3aa: CATSRDGRTGGSYGYTF; CDR3nt: TGTGCCACCAGCAGAGATGGGAGGACAGGGGGTAGCTATGGCTACACCTTC
abundance: once; v_gene: TRBV18; d_gene: TRBD2; j_gene: TRBJ2-1; CDR3aa: CASSPWTSLTMMEQFF; CDR3nt: TGTGCCAGCTCACCTTGGACTAGCCTAACAATGATGGAGCAGTTCTTC
abundance: NA; v_gene: TRBV27; d_gene: NA; j_gene: TRBJ1-4; CDR3aa: CASSLTGLANEKLFF; CDR3nt: TGTGCCAGCAGTTTGACAGGCCTCGCTAATGAAAAACTGTTTTTT
abundance: NA; v_gene: TRBV10-3; d_gene: NA; j_gene: TRBJ1-2; CDR3aa: CAISESEDSYGYTF; CDR3nt: TGTGCCATCAGTGAGTCTGAAGACAGCTATGGCTACACCTTC
abundance: NA; v_gene: TRBV7-3; d_gene: TRBD2; j_gene: TRBJ2-3; CDR3aa: CASSFRGGDTQYF; CDR3nt: TGTGCCAGCAGCTTTCGGGGGGGAGATACGCAGTATTTT
abundance: NA; v_gene: TRBV5-4; d_gene: NA; j_gene: TRBJ2-4; CDR3aa: CASSTSGLAKNIQYF; CDR3nt: TGTGCCAGCAGCACGTCGGGACTAGCCAAAAACATTCAGTACTTC
abundance: NA; v_gene: TRBV3-1/TRBV3-2; d_gene: TRBD1; j_gene: TRBJ2-7; CDR3aa: CASTTTRTGGDEQYF; CDR3nt: TGTGCCAGCACGACTACCCGGACAGGGGGCGACGAGCAGTACTTC
abundance: NA; v_gene: TRBV18; d_gene: TRBD1; j_gene: TRBJ1-2; CDR3aa: CASSPSGTGINYGYTF; CDR3nt: TGTGCCAGCTCGCCGTCCGGGACAGGGATAAACTATGGCTACACCTTC
abundance: NA; v_gene: TRBV19; d_gene: NA; j_gene: TRBJ2-1; CDR3aa: CASLGRKDPWQGDNEQFF; CDR3nt: TGTGCCAGCCTGGGGAGGAAAGATCCCTGGCAGGGGGACAATGAGCAGTTCTTC
abundance: NA; v_gene: TRBV6-2/TRBV6-3; d_gene: TRBD1; j_gene: TRBJ1-5; CDR3aa: CASSSNRGSNQPQHF; CDR3nt: TGTGCCAGCAGTTCCAACAGGGGAAGCAATCAGCCCCAGCATTTT